This T cell receptor (beta chain) was profiled in a study of cytomegalovirus exposure and HLA in healthy donors. The study's findings and limits: Among TCR beta chains, those listed as cytomegalovirus-associated numbered around 180. Beyond CMV serostatus, there was no information to go on about immune exposure. In a later analysis, V- and J-gene trimming of beta chains associated with a DCLRE1C missense variant, replicated independently.

As to this clone: The antigen is undetermined.

The CDR3 totals 16 residues. Trimming took off 1 base at V and 0 bases at J, with 12 bases between the two ends. Looked up from germline, CDR1 is SEHNR and CDR2 is FQNEAQ (reference sequence). The donors were healthy bone marrow donors. PCR primers comprised 60 Vbeta and 13 Jbeta primers. Libraries were prepared by immunoSEQ multiplex PCR; TCRdb keeps only in-frame clonotypes and omits some of them. The table has about 130,000 clones, approximately 79% seen once; the top ten hold approximately 4.2%. The genes are TRBV7-9 and TRBJ1-2; D unclear. This TCR was recovered from a man aged 50-60 years in good health and CMV-seropositive. Sequencing input: PBMCs. The CDR3: CASSLVPARSNYGYTF. The DNA of the CDR3 is TGTGCCAGCAGCTTAGTTCCCGCCAGGTCTAACTATGGCTACACCTTC.